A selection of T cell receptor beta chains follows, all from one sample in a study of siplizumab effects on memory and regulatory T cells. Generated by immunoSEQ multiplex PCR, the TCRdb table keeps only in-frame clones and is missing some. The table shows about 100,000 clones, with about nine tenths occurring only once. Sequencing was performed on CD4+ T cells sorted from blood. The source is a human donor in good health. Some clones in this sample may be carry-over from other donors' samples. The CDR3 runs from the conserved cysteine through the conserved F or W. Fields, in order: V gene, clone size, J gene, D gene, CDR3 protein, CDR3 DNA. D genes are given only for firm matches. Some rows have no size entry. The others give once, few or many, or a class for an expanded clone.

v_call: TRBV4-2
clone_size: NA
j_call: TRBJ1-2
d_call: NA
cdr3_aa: CASSQRITANYGYTF
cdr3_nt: TGTGCCAGCAGCCAACGTATCACGGCAAACTATGGCTACACCTTC

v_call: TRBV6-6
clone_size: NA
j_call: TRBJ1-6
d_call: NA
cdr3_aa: CASNLGQNRESHF
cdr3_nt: TGTGCCAGCAACCTCGGACAGAACCGCGAGTCCCACTTT

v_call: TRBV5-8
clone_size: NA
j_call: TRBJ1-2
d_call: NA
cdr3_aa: CASSLYQGGYGYTF
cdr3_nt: TGTGCCAGCAGCTTGTATCAGGGCGGCTATGGCTACACCTTC

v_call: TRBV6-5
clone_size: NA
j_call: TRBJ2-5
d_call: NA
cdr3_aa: CASSYSTGQETQYF
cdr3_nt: TGTGCCAGCAGTTACTCGACAGGACAAGAGACCCAGTACTTC

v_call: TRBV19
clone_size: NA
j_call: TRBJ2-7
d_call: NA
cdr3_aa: CASSIGLAGEQYF
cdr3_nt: TGTGCCAGTAGTATTGGTCTAGCTGGCGAGCAGTACTTC

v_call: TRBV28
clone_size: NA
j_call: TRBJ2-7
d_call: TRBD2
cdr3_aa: CASSLWELAGGPGEQYF
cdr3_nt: TGTGCCAGCAGTTTATGGGAGTTAGCGGGAGGGCCGGGAGAGCAGTACTTC

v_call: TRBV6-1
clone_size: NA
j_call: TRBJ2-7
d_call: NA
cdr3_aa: CASSYDSIEQYF
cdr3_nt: TGTGCCAGCAGCTACGACTCCATCGAGCAGTACTTC

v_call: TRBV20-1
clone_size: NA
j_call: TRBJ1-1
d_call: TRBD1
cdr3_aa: CSAPDRVGAFF
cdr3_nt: TGCAGTGCCCCAGACAGGGTCGGAGCTTTCTTT

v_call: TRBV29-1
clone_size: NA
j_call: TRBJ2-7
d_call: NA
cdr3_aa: CSVINYEQYF
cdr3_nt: TGCAGCGTTATTAATTACGAGCAGTACTTC

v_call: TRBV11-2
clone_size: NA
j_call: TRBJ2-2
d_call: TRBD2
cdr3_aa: CASSSLAGMNTGELFF
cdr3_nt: TGTGCCAGCAGCTCACTAGCGGGGATGAACACCGGGGAGCTGTTTTTT

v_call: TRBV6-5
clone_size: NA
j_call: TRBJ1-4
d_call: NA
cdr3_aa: CASRGGRNEKLFF
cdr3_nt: TGTGCCAGCCGGGGGGGGCGGAATGAAAAACTGTTTTTT

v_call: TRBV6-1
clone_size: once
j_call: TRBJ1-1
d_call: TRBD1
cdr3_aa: CASSEERGQGEAFF
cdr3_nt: TGTGCCAGCAGTGAAGAAAGGGGACAGGGTGAAGCTTTCTTT

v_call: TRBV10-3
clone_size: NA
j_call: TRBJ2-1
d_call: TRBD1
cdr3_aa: CAISESTTGELKSREQFF
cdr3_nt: TGTGCCATCAGTGAGTCGACGACAGGGGAACTGAAGTCACGTGAGCAGTTCTTC

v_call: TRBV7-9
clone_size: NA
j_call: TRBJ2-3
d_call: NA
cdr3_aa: CASSPGSTDTQYF
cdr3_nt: TGTGCCAGCAGCCCAGGGAGCACAGATACGCAGTATTTT

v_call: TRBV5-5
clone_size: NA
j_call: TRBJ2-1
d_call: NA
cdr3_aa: CASSLSRGMAVNEQFF
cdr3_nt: TGTGCCAGCAGCTTGAGTAGGGGGATGGCCGTGAATGAGCAGTTCTTC

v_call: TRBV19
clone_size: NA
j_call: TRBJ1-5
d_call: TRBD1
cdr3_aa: CASRTRQGGSNQPQHF
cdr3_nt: TGTGCCAGCCGCACCAGACAGGGGGGTAGCAATCAGCCCCAGCATTTT

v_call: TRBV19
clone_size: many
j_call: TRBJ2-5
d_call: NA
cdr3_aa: CASSMSGRETQYF
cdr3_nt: TGTGCCAGTAGTATGTCCGGGAGAGAGACCCAGTACTTC

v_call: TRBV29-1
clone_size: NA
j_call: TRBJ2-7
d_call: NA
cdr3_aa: CSVVRDSYEQYF
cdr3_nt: TGCAGCGTTGTTAGGGACTCCTACGAGCAGTACTTC

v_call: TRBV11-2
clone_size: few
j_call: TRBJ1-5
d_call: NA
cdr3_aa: CASSLGDNYQPQHF
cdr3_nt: TGTGCCAGCAGCTTAGGGGACAATTATCAGCCCCAGCATTTT

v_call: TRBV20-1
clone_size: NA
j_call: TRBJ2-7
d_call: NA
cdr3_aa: CSAGLSYEQYF
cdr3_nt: TGCAGTGCCGGTCTTTCCTACGAGCAGTACTTC

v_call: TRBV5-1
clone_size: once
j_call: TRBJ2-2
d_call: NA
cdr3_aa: CASSSGTRNTGELFF
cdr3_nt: TGCGCCAGCAGCTCCGGGACTCGGAACACCGGGGAGCTGTTTTTT

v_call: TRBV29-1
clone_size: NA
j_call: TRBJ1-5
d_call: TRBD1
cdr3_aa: CSLLLRGGPSSGQGRRCQPQHF
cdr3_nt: TGCAGCCTCCTCCTGCGGGGGGGTCCAAGTAGCGGACAGGGGCGTCGGTGTCAGCCCCAGCATTTT

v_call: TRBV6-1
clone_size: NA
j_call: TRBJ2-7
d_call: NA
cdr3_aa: CASVWAMTYEQYF
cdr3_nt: TGTGCCAGCGTGTGGGCGATGACCTACGAGCAGTACTTC

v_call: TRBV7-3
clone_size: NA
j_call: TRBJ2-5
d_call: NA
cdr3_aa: CASSLMQGPQETQYF
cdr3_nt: TGTGCCAGCAGCTTAATGCAGGGGCCCCAAGAGACCCAGTACTTC

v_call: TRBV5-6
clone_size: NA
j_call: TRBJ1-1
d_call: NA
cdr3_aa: CASSSPHSKNTEAFF
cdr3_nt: TGTGCCAGCAGCTCCCCACATTCCAAGAACACTGAAGCTTTCTTT

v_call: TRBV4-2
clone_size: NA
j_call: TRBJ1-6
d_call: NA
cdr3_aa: CASSQDRGPSPLHF
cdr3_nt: TGTGCCAGCAGCCAAGATAGGGGACCCTCACCCCTCCACTTT

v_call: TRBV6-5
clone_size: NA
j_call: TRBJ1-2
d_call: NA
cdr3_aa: CASSRDRNSYGYTF
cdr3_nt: TGTGCCAGCAGTCGAGACAGGAACTCCTATGGCTACACCTTC

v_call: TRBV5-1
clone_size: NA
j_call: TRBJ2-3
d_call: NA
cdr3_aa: CASSLAGRSTQYF
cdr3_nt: TGCGCCAGCAGCTTGGCCGGGCGGAGTACGCAGTATTTT

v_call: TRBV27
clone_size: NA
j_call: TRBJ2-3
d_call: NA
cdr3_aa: CASSLSDSRNTQYF
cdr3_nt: TGTGCCAGCAGTTTGAGCGACAGCCGGAATACGCAGTATTTT

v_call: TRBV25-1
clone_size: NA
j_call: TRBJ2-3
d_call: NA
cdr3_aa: CASSEYGMSTDTQYF
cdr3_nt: TGTGCCAGCAGTGAATATGGTATGAGCACAGATACGCAGTATTTT

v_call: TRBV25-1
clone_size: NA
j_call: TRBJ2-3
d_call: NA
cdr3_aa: CASSPSGYGVADTQYF
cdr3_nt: TGTGCCAGCTCCCCCTCGGGTTACGGGGTTGCGGATACGCAGTATTTT

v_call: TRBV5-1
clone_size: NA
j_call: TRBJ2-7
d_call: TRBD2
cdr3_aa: CASSAPSGSSEQYF
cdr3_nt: TGCGCCAGCAGCGCGCCTAGCGGGAGTTCCGAGCAGTACTTC

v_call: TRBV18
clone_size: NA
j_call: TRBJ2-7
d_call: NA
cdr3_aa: CASSPGDYEQYF
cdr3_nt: TGTGCCAGCTCACCCGGGGACTACGAGCAGTACTTC

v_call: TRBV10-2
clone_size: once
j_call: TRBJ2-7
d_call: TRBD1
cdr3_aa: CASRGQGAIHEQYF
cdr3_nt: TGCGCCAGCCGGGGACAGGGGGCGATCCACGAGCAGTACTTC

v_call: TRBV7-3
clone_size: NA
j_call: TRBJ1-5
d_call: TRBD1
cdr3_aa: CASSPTGGGQPQHF
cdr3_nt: TGTGCCAGCAGCCCTACAGGGGGCGGTCAGCCCCAGCATTTT

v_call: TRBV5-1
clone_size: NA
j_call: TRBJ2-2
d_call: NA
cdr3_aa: CASSLLTTGELFF
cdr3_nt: TGCGCCAGCAGCTTGTTGACTACCGGGGAGCTGTTTTTT

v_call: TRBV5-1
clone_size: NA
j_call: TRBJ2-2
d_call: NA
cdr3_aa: CASSLVLGSNTGELFF
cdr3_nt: TGCGCCAGCAGCTTGGTTCTGGGCTCGAACACCGGGGAGCTGTTTTTT

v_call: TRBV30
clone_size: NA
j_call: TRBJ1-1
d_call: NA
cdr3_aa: CAWTSPLIEAFF
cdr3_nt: TGTGCCTGGACTTCCCCCCTTATTGAAGCTTTCTTT

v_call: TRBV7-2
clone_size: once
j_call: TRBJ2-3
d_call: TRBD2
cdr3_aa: CASSSKLAGSWIDTQYF
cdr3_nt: TGTGCCAGCAGCTCCAAACTAGCGGGGTCCTGGATAGATACGCAGTATTTT

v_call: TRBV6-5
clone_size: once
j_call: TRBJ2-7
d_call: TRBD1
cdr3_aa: CASSSARQGNSYEQYF
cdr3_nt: TGTGCCAGCAGTTCAGCCCGACAGGGAAACTCCTACGAGCAGTACTTC

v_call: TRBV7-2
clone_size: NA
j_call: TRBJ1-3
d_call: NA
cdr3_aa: CASSPSGRSSGNTIYF
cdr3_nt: TGTGCCAGCAGCCCTAGTGGCAGGAGCTCTGGAAACACCATATATTTT

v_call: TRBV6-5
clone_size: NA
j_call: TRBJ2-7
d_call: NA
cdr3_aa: CASVGIGYEQYF
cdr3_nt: TGTGCCAGCGTTGGCATTGGATACGAGCAGTACTTC

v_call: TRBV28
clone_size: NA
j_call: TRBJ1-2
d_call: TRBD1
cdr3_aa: CASTGGGIYGYTF
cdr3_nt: TGTGCCAGCACTGGAGGGGGCATATATGGCTACACCTTC

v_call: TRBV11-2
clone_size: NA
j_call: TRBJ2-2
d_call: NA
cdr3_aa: CASSHPNTGELFF
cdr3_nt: TGTGCCAGCAGCCACCCCAACACCGGGGAGCTGTTTTTT

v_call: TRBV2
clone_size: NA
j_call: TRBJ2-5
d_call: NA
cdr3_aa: CASSEPTWAGTQYF
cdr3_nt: TGTGCCAGCAGTGAACCTACATGGGCAGGAACCCAGTACTTC